This T cell receptor (beta chain) is from a study of radiation and T cells in renal cell carcinoma. Study observations and caveats: In blood, top tumor clones expanded by 2 weeks, shrinking by 4.

Time point of the sample: baseline pretreatment blood. Treatment of the sample: 15 Gy SBRT to primary tumor, nephrectomy 4 weeks later. Using immunoSEQ multiplex PCR, the repertoire was profiled, and TCRdb retains in-frame clones only, with some absent. The profile shows 120,000 to 150,000 clones, roughly 80% of them singletons. Remarks on this clone: Antigen unknown.

The V and J ends lost 8 bases and 4 bases respectively, with 12 bases between them. Looked up from germline, CDR1 is MNHEY and CDR2 is SVGAGI. The CDR3 contains 13 residues. This rearrangement joins TRBV6-5 to TRBJ1-5, with a possible D match to TRBD1 (5 bases). The TCR was taken from a woman between 50 and 59 years old with renal cell carcinoma. Specimen: blood, collected from a patient whose treatment included radiotherapy and nephrectomy. CDR3 coding DNA: TGTGCCAGCTGTCCGGGGCGGAATCAGCCCCAGCATTTT. This sequence encodes CASCPGRNQPQHF.